This entry features one TCR beta chain sequence. In the original analysis: Reference gene primer amplification in the assay estimated nucleated cell counts. Profiling relied on immunoSEQ multiplex PCR, and the TCRdb table lists in-frame clones only, not all of them. V and J calls and clone size are given by that table; D and trimming were obtained from the DNA. The sample yields 40,000 to 50,000 clones, about 86% seen once. The data belong to a study of blood T cell repertoires in COVID-19. Study information: Spain, Italy and the United States supplied samples that represented acute and convalescent COVID-19. Nucleic acid was either cDNA or gDNA, and it came from T cells, B-cell-depleted T cells, or PBMCs.

Between the trimmed V and J ends, which lost 1 base and 6 bases, there was a span of 9 bases. CDR3 length: 14 residues. CDR1 and CDR2 from the germline V gene are LNHDA and SQIVND (reference sequence). The material sequenced was peripheral blood. The TCR comes from a man in his forties with active COVID-19. The chain links TRBV19 to TRBJ2-2; D may be TRBD2 (6 bases). The CDR3 sequence: CASSIVGGAGELFF. The CDR3 bases are TGTGCCAGTAGTATAGTAGGAGGGGCCGGGGAGCTGTTTTTT.